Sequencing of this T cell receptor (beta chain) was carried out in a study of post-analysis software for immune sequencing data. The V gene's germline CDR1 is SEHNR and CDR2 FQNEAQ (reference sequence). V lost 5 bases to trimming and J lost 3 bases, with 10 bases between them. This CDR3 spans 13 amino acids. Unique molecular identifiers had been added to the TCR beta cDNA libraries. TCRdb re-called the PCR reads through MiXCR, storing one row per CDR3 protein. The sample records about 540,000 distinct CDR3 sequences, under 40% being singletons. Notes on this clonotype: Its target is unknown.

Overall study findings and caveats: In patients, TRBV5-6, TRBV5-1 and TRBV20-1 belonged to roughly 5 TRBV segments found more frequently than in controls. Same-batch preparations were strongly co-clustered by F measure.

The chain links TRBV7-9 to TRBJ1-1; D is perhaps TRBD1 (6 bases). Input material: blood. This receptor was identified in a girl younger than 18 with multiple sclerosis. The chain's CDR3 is CASSRSGDTEAFF. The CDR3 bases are TGTGCCAGCAGCCGCTCAGGGGACACTGAAGCTTTCTTT.